This is a list of T cell receptor beta chains from one sample in a study of blood T cell repertoires in COVID-19. TCRdb's copy holds only in-frame clones and misses some; the assay was immunoSEQ multiplex PCR. The sample consists of around 200,000 clones, less than 90% of them appearing once. What was sequenced was PBMCs or T cells enriched from blood (not recorded which). The receptors here all came from a woman aged 25 to 39 who had recovered from COVID-19. Each CDR3 is given with its conserved first and last residue. The D gene is left open where the match is weak. The size of a clone is reported for some rows only, either as once, few or many, or as a class for expanded clones.

j_gene | v_gene | d_gene | abundance | CDR3nt | CDR3aa
TRBJ1-6 | TRBV9 | TRBD1 | . | TGTGCCAGCAGCGTAGGGGACAGGGAAAATTCACCCCTCCACTTT | CASSVGDRENSPLHF
TRBJ2-5 | TRBV6-5 | . | . | TGTGCCAGCAGGGAGGGTTGGATAACGGGGACCCAGTACTTC | CASREGWITGTQYF
TRBJ1-6 | TRBV19 | . | . | TGTGCCAGTAGCGTCTCAGATTCACCCCTCCACTTT | CASSVSDSPLHF
TRBJ2-3 | TRBV7-6 | . | . | TGTGCCAGCAGCTTAGGGGCAGAAACCACAGATACGCAGTATTTT | CASSLGAETTDTQYF
TRBJ1-3 | TRBV9 | . | . | TGTGCCAGCAGTTCCGACACGTACTCTGGAAACACCATATATTTT | CASSSDTYSGNTIYF
TRBJ1-5 | TRBV5-1 | . | . | TGCGCCAGCAGCCCAGGGCCTAATCAGCCCCAGCATTTT | CASSPGPNQPQHF
TRBJ1-1 | TRBV11-3 | TRBD1 | . | TGTGCCAGCAGCAGGACAGGGCTAGGTGAAGCTTTCTTT | CASSRTGLGEAFF
TRBJ1-6 | TRBV7-9 | . | . | TGTGCCAGCAGCTTAGCTCTCTATAATTCACCCCTCCACTTT | CASSLALYNSPLHF
TRBJ2-3 | TRBV29-1 | TRBD1 | . | TGCAGCGTCAAGGGGACAGGGGGGTCCACAGATACGCAGTATTTT | CSVKGTGGSTDTQYF
TRBJ1-1 | TRBV24-1 | . | . | TGTGCCAACACCACCGGGGTCGGCACTGAAGCTTTCTTT | CANTTGVGTEAFF
TRBJ1-2 | TRBV5-5 | . | . | TGTGCCAGCAGCCTTGACACGGCGCGAGGCTACACCTTC | CASSLDTARGYTF
TRBJ2-2 | TRBV4-1 | . | . | TGCGCCAGCAGAACTATTGGCACCGGGGAGCTGTTTTTT | CASRTIGTGELFF
TRBJ1-1 | TRBV6-5 | . | . | TGTGCCAGCAGTCGAGACATGAACACTGAAGCTTTCTTT | CASSRDMNTEAFF
TRBJ2-2 | TRBV4-2 | TRBD1 | . | TGTGCCAGCAGCCAAGGGGACAGGGTTGACACCGGGGAGCTGTTTTTT | CASSQGDRVDTGELFF
TRBJ1-1 | TRBV10-3 | . | once | TGTGCCATCAGTGGTAGGGGGGGCACTGAAGCTTTCTTT | CAISGRGGTEAFF
TRBJ2-7 | TRBV27 | TRBD2 | . | TGTGCCAGCAGTTTACGGCTAGCGGGGGGTGGCGAGCAGTACTTC | CASSLRLAGGGEQYF
TRBJ2-2 | TRBV11-2 | TRBD2 | . | TGTGCCAGCAGTTCCCCCGGCGCGGGGGGGCCGCGGACCGGGGAGCTGTTTTTT | CASSSPGAGGPRTGELFF
TRBJ2-5 | TRBV5-6 | TRBD1 | . | TGTGCCAGCAGCTTGACAGGGGGAAGATTTGAGGAAGAGACCCAGTACTTC | CASSLTGGRFEEETQYF
TRBJ1-4 | TRBV10-3 | TRBD1 | . | TGTGCCATCAGTGACAGGGGGACTAATGAAAAACTGTTTTTT | CAISDRGTNEKLFF
TRBJ1-3 | TRBV7-2 | . | once | TGTGCCAGCTCCAGAGGCTCTGGAAACACCATATATTTT | CASSRGSGNTIYF
TRBJ2-7 | TRBV5-1 | . | . | TGCGCCAGCAGGGATGCGCATGGAGACGAGCAGTACTTC | CASRDAHGDEQYF
TRBJ1-5 | TRBV7-8 | TRBD1 | once | TGTGCCAGCAGTCCCGGGACAGGGGTCTGGAGCAATCAGCCCCAGCATTTT | CASSPGTGVWSNQPQHF
TRBJ1-4 | TRBV7-2 | . | . | TGTGCCAGCAGCTTAGGACAGTGGATGGGTGAAAAACTGTTTTTT | CASSLGQWMGEKLFF
TRBJ2-1 | TRBV5-1 | TRBD1 | . | TGCGCCAGCAGCTTGGCGGCGACAGGGGGGGTCAATGAGCAGTTCTTC | CASSLAATGGVNEQFF
TRBJ2-7 | TRBV4-1 | . | . | TGCGCCAGCAGCCAAGCTCGGGAGAGCTCCTACGAGCAGTACTTC | CASSQARESSYEQYF
TRBJ1-2 | TRBV7-7 | TRBD1 | . | TGTGCTAGCAGCCCAGAACAGGGGAACTATGGCTACACCTTC | CASSPEQGNYGYTF
TRBJ1-6 | TRBV2 | . | . | TGTGCCAGCAGCCCAGGGACACAATTTAATTCACCCCTCCACTTT | CASSPGTQFNSPLHF
TRBJ1-2 | TRBV3-1/TRBV3-2 | . | . | TGTGCCAGCAGCATAGGCAGGGGATCCTATGGCTACACCTTC | CASSIGRGSYGYTF
TRBJ2-1 | TRBV5-5 | TRBD1 | . | TGTGCCAGCAGCTCTACCGGGACAGGGAGCTACAATGAGCAGTTCTTC | CASSSTGTGSYNEQFF
TRBJ1-1 | TRBV7-8 | . | few | TGTGCCAGCAGCTTAGCCCCCTACGGTAGTTCGAACACTGAAGCTTTCTTT | CASSLAPYGSSNTEAFF
TRBJ2-7 | TRBV10-3 | TRBD1 | once | TGTGCCATCAGTGAGTCTGGGACAGGGGCTCAAGAGCAGTACTTC | CAISESGTGAQEQYF
TRBJ2-1 | TRBV4-1 | . | . | TGCGCCAGCAGCCCCCTAGAGCTTGGGTCCTACAATGAGCAGTTCTTC | CASSPLELGSYNEQFF
TRBJ2-1 | TRBV5-4 | TRBD2 | . | TGTGCCAGCTTCGGGGGGGTGACACGGAGTGAGCAGTTCTTC | CASFGGVTRSEQFF
TRBJ1-5 | TRBV6-5 | . | . | TGTGCCAGCAGCCGTAGTTATAGCAATCAGCCCCAGCATTTT | CASSRSYSNQPQHF
TRBJ1-2 | TRBV19 | TRBD1 | . | TGTGCCAGTAGTAGCGACAGGGCCTACGGCTACACCTTC | CASSSDRAYGYTF
TRBJ2-1 | TRBV3-1/TRBV3-2 | . | once | TGTGCCAGCAGCCAAGATAGCACCCACCTATACAATGAGCAGTTCTTC | CASSQDSTHLYNEQFF
TRBJ2-7 | TRBV6-5 | TRBD1 | . | TGTGCCAGCAGTCGACAGGGGGCAAGCTCCTACGAGCAGTACTTC | CASSRQGASSYEQYF
TRBJ2-3 | TRBV2 | . | . | TGTGCCAGCAGGGTACAGCTTGCCACAGATACGCAGTATTTT | CASRVQLATDTQYF